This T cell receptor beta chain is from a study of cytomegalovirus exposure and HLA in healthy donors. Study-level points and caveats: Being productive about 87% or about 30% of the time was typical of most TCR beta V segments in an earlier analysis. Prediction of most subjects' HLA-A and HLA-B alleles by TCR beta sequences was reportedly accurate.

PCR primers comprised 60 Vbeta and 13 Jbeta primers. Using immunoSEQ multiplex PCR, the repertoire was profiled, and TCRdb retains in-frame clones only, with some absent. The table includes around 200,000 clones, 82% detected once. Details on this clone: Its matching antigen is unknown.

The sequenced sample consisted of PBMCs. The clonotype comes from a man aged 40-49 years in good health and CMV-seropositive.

CDR3 sequence: CATSRDRNEKLFF. In DNA, the CDR3 is TGTGCCACCAGCAGAGATCGGAATGAAAAACTGTTTTTT. The V call is TRBV15, the J call TRBJ1-4; D not resolved. The germline V gene has CDR1 LNHNV and CDR2 YYDKDF (reference sequence). This CDR3 is 13 amino acids long. The V end was cut by 0 bases, the J end by 5 bases, with 4 bases between.